These T cell receptor beta chains were read from a single sample in a study of molecular identifiers for immune sequencing clone quantification. TCRdb itself ran the PCR reads through MiXCR, one entry per CDR3 protein. Of more than 450,000 distinct CDR3 sequences in the sample, around 23% were seen once. The sequenced sample consisted of naive CD8+ T cells from blood, with Jurkat cell RNA spiked in. These receptors came from a human donor in good health. Some libraries in this study had Jurkat cell RNA spiked in. Both conserved end residues are trimmed from each CDR3. The size of a clone is reported for some rows only, either as once, few or many, or as a class for expanded clones.

cdr3_aa	cdr3_length	j_call	clone_size	v_call
ATSEGTGRFSTDTQY	15	TRBJ2-3	.	TRBV24-1
ASSEGGFPEAF	11	TRBJ1-1	.	TRBV6-1
ASSPDGGGHEQY	12	TRBJ2-7	few	TRBV9
ASSQGVLGQPQH	12	TRBJ1-5	.	TRBV4-3
ASTTGGGYNEQF	12	TRBJ2-1	few	TRBV27
ASSLRDRTYEQY	12	TRBJ2-7	many	TRBV5-4
ASTRAGINTEAF	12	TRBJ1-1	few	TRBV6-6
ASSPSDGMNTEAF	13	TRBJ1-1	few	TRBV18
ASSFSLAGATDTQY	14	TRBJ2-3	many	TRBV5-6
ASSLGSWYGYT	11	TRBJ1-2	few	TRBV12-3/TRBV12-4
ASSLVGSEAF	10	TRBJ1-1	many	TRBV13
ASSQGGVGTDTQY	13	TRBJ2-3	.	TRBV7-9
ASSQGGHGYEQY	12	TRBJ2-7	many	TRBV4-3
ASTHTYDPYTDTQY	14	TRBJ2-3	.	TRBV11-2
ASRDGGPGANVLT	13	TRBJ2-6	.	TRBV19
ASSFGTENTEAF	12	TRBJ1-1	.	TRBV27
ASSSPGTGQETQY	13	TRBJ2-5	.	TRBV19
ASTKWGQPQH	10	TRBJ1-5	many	TRBV2
ASSTPGEINEQF	12	TRBJ2-1	.	TRBV21-1
ASSYRVGTGELF	12	TRBJ2-2	few	TRBV6-5
ARSPEGYRAPEAF	13	TRBJ1-1	once	TRBV18
ASSYGGGMSQPQH	13	TRBJ1-5	few	TRBV9
ASSLSSSSYEQY	12	TRBJ2-7	.	TRBV27
ASSLATSGEIVYEQY	15	TRBJ2-7	few	TRBV11-1
ASSLGDPRDEQY	12	TRBJ2-7	many	TRBV7-9
ASSISRGTSYTDTQY	15	TRBJ2-3	many	TRBV19